What follows are 32 T cell receptor beta chains derived from one specimen sequenced in a study of blood T cell repertoires in COVID-19. The repertoire was sequenced with immunoSEQ multiplex PCR; TCRdb's copy has only in-frame clones and lacks some. The sample lists 95,000 or so clones; about four fifths were seen once. The sample comprised peripheral blood. The receptor set was obtained from a man at least 80 years old with COVID-19, enrolled during active disease.

The chain combines TRBV4-2 with TRBJ2-1; 13 positions match TRBD2. From germline, CDR1 is LGHNA and CDR2 YNFKEQ. This CDR3 region has 19 residues. Germline trimming cut 2 bases from V and 4 bases from J; bases unmatched to any gene: 11. CDR3 in amino acids: CASSQPTSGGALDYNEQFF. CDR3 nucleotides: TGTGCCAGCAGCCAACCAACTAGCGGGGGGGCCTTAGATTACAATGAGCAGTTCTTC.

V gene TRBV5-1 combines with J gene TRBJ2-7; D remains unclear. CDR1 is SGHRS and CDR2 is YFSETQ in the germline V gene. This CDR3 has 11 residues. Trimming shortened V by 1 base and J by 6 bases, and 5 bases separated the two germline ends. DNA of the CDR3: TGCGCCAGCAGCTTGTCGGGCGAGCAGTACTTC. It encodes CASSLSGEQYF.

The chain carries TRBV3-1 (or the pseudogene TRBV3-2) and TRBJ1-6; 10 bases are a match to TRBD1. CDR1 is LGHDT, CDR2 YNNKEL, per germline (reference sequence). The ends lost 4 bases at V and 15 bases at J; junction bases unmatched: 3. The length of the CDR3 is 12 residues. The CDR3 region has the DNA TGTGCCAGCAGCCTAGGACAGGGGGACCTCCACTTT. Its translation is CASSLGQGDLHF.

The chain is built from TRBV25-1 and TRBJ1-2; TRBD1 agrees at 8 bases. This CDR3 contains 16 residues. After removal of 7 bases from V and 8 bases from J, the junction contained 18 bases not matched to a gene. Looked up from germline, CDR1 is MGHDK and CDR2 is SYGVNS. The DNA of the CDR3 is TGTGCCAGCACACCCGGACAGGGAGTAACTCCGAGGGGCTACACCTTC. Protein sequence: CASTPGQGVTPRGYTF.

Only one count was recorded for this clone. The chain couples TRBV28 to TRBJ1-1; 8 bases line up with TRBD1. J lost 6 bases, V lost 2 bases, and 8 bases had no gene match. The germline gives CDR1 MDHEN, CDR2 SYDVKM. CDR3 size: 15 residues. CDR3 sequence: CASSLVGQANPEAFF. CDR3 DNA sequence: TGTGCCAGCAGTTTAGTGGGACAGGCAAATCCTGAAGCTTTCTTT.

This sequence joins TRBV28 and TRBJ1-5, with unresolved D. This CDR3 contains 15 residues. V was shortened by 1 base and J by 0 bases, with 7 bases between the two germline ends. The germline gives CDR1 MDHEN, CDR2 SYDVKM. DNA of the CDR3: TGTGCCAGCAGTTTATATAGCTTTAGCAATCAGCCCCAGCATTTT. Translating gives CASSLYSFSNQPQHF.

The V and J genes are TRBV30 and TRBJ1-3; D is unresolved. From germline, CDR1 is GTSNPN and CDR2 SVGIG (reference sequence). The V end was cut by 2 bases, the J end by 0 bases, with 14 bases between. The CDR3 length is 16 residues. The CDR3 sequence: CAWSNSGGISGNTIYF. For the CDR3, the DNA is TGTGCCTGGAGTAACTCAGGAGGGATCTCTGGAAACACCATATATTTT.

This clone was seen more than once but under ten times. This rearrangement joins TRBV6-1 to TRBJ2-1; TRBD1 matches 12 bases. V dropped 2 bases and J dropped 5; count of bases not matched to a gene: 4. Germline assignment: CDR1 MNHNS and CDR2 SASEGT. The CDR3 is 16 residues long. CDR3 loop: CASSEPGQGANNEQFF. Here the CDR3 DNA reads TGTGCCAGCAGTGAACCGGGACAGGGGGCCAACAATGAGCAGTTCTTC.

The gene calls are TRBV6-1 and TRBJ2-5; a weak D match, TRBD2 (6 bases). The germline V gene has CDR1 MNHNS and CDR2 SASEGT. With 3 bases removed from V and 2 bases from J, the gap between germline ends came to 13 bases. CDR3 length: 15 amino acids. CDR3 sequence reads: CASSDNPSAQETQYF. As DNA, the CDR3 is TGTGCCAGCAGTGATAATCCTAGCGCTCAAGAGACCCAGTACTTC.

This clone came up once. The rearrangement links TRBV29-1 to TRBJ1-2; 8 nucleotides agree with TRBD1. V lost 4 bases and J lost 6; bases outside the gene matches: 1. Germline V gives CDR1 SQVTM, CDR2 ANQGSEA. The CDR3 length is 11 residues. CDR3 region: CSVGTGNGYTF. CDR3 nucleotides: TGCAGCGTTGGGACAGGGAATGGCTACACCTTC.

The genes are TRBV10-3 and TRBJ2-1, with TRBD2 matching 10 bases. V trimming: 2 bases; J trimming: 3 bases; junction bases outside the gene matches: 1. The germline V gene has CDR1 ENHRY and CDR2 SYGVKD. The CDR3 extends over 15 amino acids. The CDR3 sequence: CAISERLAGYNEQFF. The DNA for the CDR3 is TGTGCCATCAGTGAGCGACTAGCGGGCTACAATGAGCAGTTCTTC.

This clone was counted once. The genes are TRBV9 and TRBJ2-6, with D maybe TRBD2 (7 bases). Looked up from germline, CDR1 is SGDLS and CDR2 is YYNGEE. CDR3 length: 18 amino acids. The V gene lost 4 bases and the J gene lost 0 bases, with 17 bases spanning the gap. The CDR3 sequence is CASSQTGGASSGANVLTF. The CDR3 DNA is TGTGCCAGCAGCCAAACGGGGGGCGCGAGCTCTGGGGCCAACGTCCTGACTTTC.

J is TRBJ1-1 and V is TRBV5-1, with 11 bases aligning to TRBD1. After removal of 4 bases from V and 3 bases from J, the junction contained 5 bases not matched to a gene. Germline loops: CDR1 SGHRS, CDR2 YFSETQ. This CDR3 spans 15 amino acids. The CDR3 loop is CASSRDRGRDTEAFF. Written as DNA, the CDR3 is TGCGCCAGCAGCAGGGACAGGGGGAGAGACACTGAAGCTTTCTTT.

The V and J genes are TRBV20-1 and TRBJ2-7, with 8 bases aligning to TRBD2. This CDR3 comprises 14 residues. Germline CDR1 and CDR2: DFQATT and SNEGSKA (reference sequence). After removal of 3 bases from V and 2 bases from J, the junction contained 6 bases not matched to a gene. The CDR3 here is CSASSSGRAYEQYF. CDR3 nucleotides: TGCAGTGCTAGTTCGTCCGGGAGGGCCTACGAGCAGTACTTC.

There are a few counts of this clone. The CDR3 bases are TGTGCCAGCTCACTTACGGACAGGGCAGAAGGTAATTCACCCCTCCACTTT. This gives the protein CASSLTDRAEGNSPLHF. The genes are TRBV18 and TRBJ1-6; 8 bases line up with TRBD1. V lost 4 bases and J lost 6; bases outside the gene matches: 11. The CDR3 sequence is 17 residues long. Germline lookup yields CDR1 KGHSH and CDR2 LQKENI. The entire variable domain, with the rest obtained from reference TRBV18 and TRBJ1-6, is as follows: NAGVMQNPRHLVRRRGQEARLRCSPMKGHSHVYWYRQLPEEGLKFMVYLQKENIIDESGMPKERFSAEFPKEGPSILRIQQVVRGDSAAYFCASSLTDRAEGNSPLHFGNGTRLTVT.

This chain connects TRBV3-1 (or the pseudogene TRBV3-2) to TRBJ2-7; D is ambiguous. CDR1 LGHDT and CDR2 YNNKEL come from the germline V gene (reference sequence). Trimming removed 5 bases at V and 3 bases at J, with 5 bases between. The CDR3 covers 11 residues. CDR3 DNA sequence: TGTGCCAGCAGCTCTTACTACGAGCAGTACTTC. Its protein product is CASSSYYEQYF.

The genes are TRBV3-1 (or the pseudogene TRBV3-2) and TRBJ1-6; the match to TRBD1 covers 11 bases. J was trimmed by 10 bases and V by 4 bases; bases with no gene match: 9. The CDR3 has 16 amino acids. Germline assignment: CDR1 LGHDT and CDR2 YNNKEL (reference sequence). CDR3 coding DNA: TGTGCCAGCAGCCGGTGGACAGGGGGCGCGAGGTCACCCCTCCACTTT. It codes for CASSRWTGGARSPLHF.

Only one count was recorded for this clone. This chain links TRBV7-3 with TRBJ1-2; tentatively, D is TRBD1 (5 bases). The V end was cut by 3 bases, the J end by 8 bases, with 22 bases between. Per the germline V gene, CDR1 is SGHTA and CDR2 is FQGTGA. This CDR3 has 16 amino acids. The CDR3 here is CASSLGPPEGRSGYTF. The CDR3, as DNA: TGTGCCAGCAGCTTGGGGCCCCCGGAGGGGCGGAGCGGCTACACCTTC. Full variable domain (outside the CDR3, taken from reference TRBV7-3 and TRBJ1-2): GAGVSQTPSNKVTEKGKYVELRCDPISGHTALYWYRQSLGQGPEFLIYFQGTGAADDSGLPNDRFFAVRPEGSVSTLKIQRTERGDSAVYLCASSLGPPEGRSGYTFGSGTRLTVV.

The rearrangement uses TRBV4-1 and TRBJ1-5, with D possibly TRBD1 on 6 matching bases. The V gene lost 2 bases and the J gene lost 0 bases, with 8 bases spanning the gap. The germline CDR1 and CDR2 sequences are MGHRA and YSYEKL. The CDR3 runs to 15 residues. CDR3 DNA: TGCGCCAGCAGCCAAAGGGGACATAGCAATCAGCCCCAGCATTTT. This gives the protein CASSQRGHSNQPQHF.

A single count supports this clone. V gene TRBV9 combines with J gene TRBJ1-2; perhaps TRBD1 as D (5 bases). The germline gives CDR1 SGDLS, CDR2 YYNGEE. The CDR3 contains 15 residues. V lost 0 bases, J lost 2 bases, and 11 bases lay in between. For the CDR3, the DNA is TGTGCCAGCAGCGTAGCTCAGGGCTTGAACTATGGCTACACCTTC. As protein: CASSVAQGLNYGYTF.

This clone has a single count. In nucleotides, the CDR3 is TGTGCCAGCAGCTCCGAGCACAGGTCTTCACCTGACTATGGCTACACCTTC. It specifies CASSSEHRSSPDYGYTF. The V call is TRBV5-6, the J call TRBJ1-2, with TRBD1 as a possible D gene (5 bases). V gave up 3 bases and J gave up 3 bases, with 21 bases separating them. CDR1 SGHDT and CDR2 YYEEEE come from the germline V gene. The CDR3 has 17 residues. Drawing the rest from reference TRBV5-6 and TRBJ1-2, the complete variable domain is DAGVTQSPTHLIKTRGQQVTLRCSPKSGHDTVSWYQQALGQGPQFIFQYYEEEERQRGNFPDRFSGHQFPNYSSELNVNALLLGDSALYLCASSSEHRSSPDYGYTFGSGTRLTVV.

This chain uses TRBV11-2 with TRBJ2-5; 8 bases map to TRBD2. This CDR3 spans 14 amino acids. V was pared by 1 base and J by 4 bases, with 2 bases of the junction left unmatched. The germline V gene encodes CDR1 SGHAT and CDR2 FQNNGV. The CDR3 protein is CASSLVSGVETQYF. CDR3 in DNA: TGTGCCAGCAGCTTAGTTAGCGGGGTAGAGACCCAGTACTTC.

This clone showed up just a few times. This chain links TRBV5-4 with TRBJ1-2; 9 bases agree with TRBD1. The trim removed 4 bases at V and 4 bases at J, leaving 8 bases unmatched. Germline V gene sequence: CDR1 SGHNT, CDR2 YYREEE (reference sequence). The CDR3 consists of 15 residues. The chain's CDR3 is CASSPNRGQLYGYTF. CDR3 bases: TGTGCCAGCAGCCCAAACAGGGGGCAGCTCTATGGCTACACCTTC. Full variable domain (rest looked up from reference TRBV5-4 and TRBJ1-2): ETGVTQSPTHLIKTRGQQVTLRCSSQSGHNTVSWYQQALGQGPQFIFQYYREEENGRGNFPPRFSGLQFPNYSSELNVNALELDDSALYLCASSPNRGQLYGYTFGSGTRLTVV.

This clone occurred a few times. CDR3 in amino acids: CASNPDRGRLAEAFF. The CDR3 bases are TGTGCCAGCAACCCGGACAGGGGTAGACTAGCTGAAGCTTTCTTT. This chain links TRBV7-2 with TRBJ1-1; 9 bases match TRBD1. V trimming: 7 bases; J trimming: 6 bases; junction bases outside the gene matches: 12. In germline, CDR1 is SGHTA, CDR2 FQGNSA. The CDR3 is 15 residues long.

The CDR3: CASSRTGRGQPQHF. As DNA, the CDR3 is TGTGCCAGCAGCCGGACAGGGAGGGGTCAGCCCCAGCATTTT. The rearrangement links TRBV6-5 to TRBJ1-5; TRBD1 aligns across 8 bases. The J segment lost 6 bases and the V segment lost 6 bases, leaving 7 bases of the junction unmatched. The CDR3 spans 14 residues. Germline V gene sequence: CDR1 MNHEY, CDR2 SVGAGI.

This chain links TRBV19 with TRBJ1-5; D gene uncertain. Trimming cost V 5 bases and J 0 bases, with 20 bases left between them. Germline V gene lookup returns CDR1 LNHDA and CDR2 SQIVND (reference sequence). This CDR3 region has 18 residues. The CDR3 reads CASSLQGREHLSNQPQHF. The CDR3 region has the DNA TGTGCCAGTAGTCTCCAAGGGCGGGAACACCTTAGCAATCAGCCCCAGCATTTT.

The rearrangement uses TRBV11-2 and TRBJ2-3; 13 bases align to TRBD2. The V gene end was trimmed by 5 bases and the J gene end by 5 bases; junction bases not matched to a gene: 16. In germline, CDR1 is SGHAT, CDR2 FQNNGV. This CDR3 is built from 19 residues. Here the CDR3 reads CASSAELAGGRGRLDTQYF. In DNA form, the CDR3 reads TGTGCCAGCAGCGCAGAACTAGCGGGAGGGAGAGGGAGGCTAGATACGCAGTATTTT. The complete variable domain, with remaining parts taken from reference TRBV11-2 and TRBJ2-3, reads EAGVAQSPRYKIIEKRQSVAFWCNPISGHATLYWYQQILGQGPKLLIQFQNNGVVDDSQLPKDRFSAERLKGVDSTLKIQPAKLEDSAVYLCASSAELAGGRGRLDTQYFGPGTRLTVL.

This clone was seen only a few times. Within the sample, other DNA sequences also encode this same CDR3. The chain uses TRBV18 and TRBJ1-2; 9 bases map to TRBD1. The V and J ends lost 6 bases and 3 bases, in that order; junction bases with no gene match: 8. The CDR3 contains 15 residues. CDR1 KGHSH and CDR2 LQKENI come from the germline V gene. The DNA of the CDR3 is TGTGCCAGCTCCCTAAGACAGGGGGTGGACTATGGCTACACCTTC. Its protein product is CASSLRQGVDYGYTF.

The chain has TRBV29-1 and TRBJ1-1, with 7 bases matching TRBD1. This CDR3 is built from 13 residues. CDR1 SQVTM and CDR2 ANQGSEA come from the germline V gene. V shed 6 bases and J 1 base; nucleotides not matched to a gene: 5. The CDR3, as DNA: TGCAGCGTAGGGGACAGCCAGAACACTGAAGCTTTCTTT. It translates to CSVGDSQNTEAFF.

This clone was observed a handful of times. The chain has TRBV5-1 and TRBJ2-1; TRBD2 agrees at 12 bases. The CDR3 runs to 16 residues. Germline CDR1 reads SGHRS; CDR2 reads YFSETQ. The V gene end was trimmed by 3 bases and the J gene end by 8 bases; junction bases not matched to a gene: 9. CDR3 coding DNA: TGCGCCAGCAGCTCCGCTACTAGCGGGGGGATCGATGAGCAGTTCTTC. Translated, it gives CASSSATSGGIDEQFF. The full variable domain, its missing parts supplied by reference TRBV5-1 and TRBJ2-1, is KAGVTQTPRYLIKTRGQQVTLSCSPISGHRSVSWYQQTPGQGLQFLFEYFSETQRNKGNFPGRFSGRQFSNSRSEMNVSTLELGDSALYLCASSSATSGGIDEQFFGPGTRLTVL.

V gene TRBV30 combines with J gene TRBJ1-6, with TRBD1 as a possible D gene (6 bases). The CDR3 is 14 amino acids. The V gene's germline CDR1 is GTSNPN and CDR2 SVGIG (reference sequence). The germline V and J ends were trimmed by 8 bases and 7 bases, with 18 bases remaining between them. CDR3: CALQGRLRNSPLHF. The CDR3, as DNA: TGTGCCCTTCAGGGGCGCCTAAGGAATTCACCCCTCCACTTT.

The CDR3 region has the DNA TGTGCCAGCAGCCTCTCCGGGACAGGGGCTTCACCCCTCCACTTT. This sequence encodes CASSLSGTGASPLHF. The gene calls are TRBV3-1 (or the pseudogene TRBV3-2) and TRBJ1-6; 10 nucleotides align to TRBD1. V dropped 4 bases and J dropped 9; count of bases not matched to a gene: 6. This CDR3 has 15 amino acids. Germline values: CDR1 LGHDT, CDR2 YNNKEL (reference sequence).